These T cell receptor beta chains were read from a single sample in a study of Graves' ophthalmopathy and Graves' hyperthyroidism. TCRdb ran MiXCR on the multiplex PCR reads and lists one entry per CDR3 protein. The profile shows some 410,000 distinct CDR3 sequences, around 21% of them singletons. Sequencing was carried out using peripheral blood. These receptors came from a woman under 30 with stable Graves' hyperthyroidism. Each CDR3 is given with its conserved first and last residue. Each record gives: CDR3 DNA, CDR3 protein, clone size, J gene, V gene, D gene. A D gene is named only where the DNA matches it firmly. For some rows the clone size is stated as once, few or many, or as a class when expanded; others skip it.

DNA: TGTGCCACCAGTTCCCCAGGAAACTATGGCTACACCTTC
CDR3: CATSSPGNYGYTF
size: many
J: TRBJ1-2
V: TRBV24-1
D: -

DNA: TGCAGTGCTCCCCGGGGGACTACCTCGAACACCGGGGAGCTGTTTTTT
CDR3: CSAPRGTTSNTGELFF
size: many
J: TRBJ2-2
V: TRBV20-1
D: TRBD2

DNA: TGTGCCACCAGTGATGTACACCAAGAGACCCAGTACTTC
CDR3: CATSDVHQETQYF
size: many
J: TRBJ2-5
V: TRBV24-1
D: -

DNA: TGTGCCAGCAGTTTAATGGGGACAGCCTACGAGCAGTACTTC
CDR3: CASSLMGTAYEQYF
size: many
J: TRBJ2-7
V: TRBV28
D: TRBD1

DNA: TGTGCCAGCAGATTTCTAGCCCCACAAGAGACCCAGTACTTC
CDR3: CASRFLAPQETQYF
size: many
J: TRBJ2-5
V: TRBV7-9
D: -

DNA: TGTGCCAGCAGCTTAGATCTTTACACCGGGGAGCTGTTTTTT
CDR3: CASSLDLYTGELFF
size: many
J: TRBJ2-2
V: TRBV11-2
D: -

DNA: TGCGCCAGCAGCCTAAGTAGGGTTTTGCGGGAGAATTTGGGGGAGCTGTTTTTT
CDR3: CASSLSRVLRENLGELFF
size: few
J: TRBJ2-2
V: TRBV4-1
D: TRBD2

DNA: TGTGCCAGCAGATATGACAGGGACTATTCACCCCTCCACTTT
CDR3: CASRYDRDYSPLHF
size: -
J: TRBJ1-6
V: TRBV12-3/TRBV12-4
D: TRBD1

DNA: TGCAGTGCTATTGGAGGCCGTGAGGGGTTCTACGAGCAGTACTTC
CDR3: CSAIGGREGFYEQYF
size: many
J: TRBJ2-7
V: TRBV20-1
D: -

DNA: TGTGCCAGCAGTTCGATCCGACCTTCTGGGGCCAACGTCCTGACTTTC
CDR3: CASSSIRPSGANVLTF
size: -
J: TRBJ2-6
V: TRBV6-2/TRBV6-3
D: -

DNA: TGTGCCAGTAGTATTGGGACAGGGGGCTTCAATCAGCCCCAGCATTTT
CDR3: CASSIGTGGFNQPQHF
size: many
J: TRBJ1-5
V: TRBV19
D: TRBD1

DNA: TGTGCCAGCAGTTCCGACAGCCGGAATTCACCCCTCCACTTT
CDR3: CASSSDSRNSPLHF
size: many
J: TRBJ1-6
V: TRBV12-3/TRBV12-4
D: -

DNA: TGTGCCACCAGCAGAGGGACAGGGGGCAACGAGCAGTACTTC
CDR3: CATSRGTGGNEQYF
size: many
J: TRBJ2-7
V: TRBV15
D: TRBD1

DNA: TGCAGTGCTAGTTTTGAGACAGGGCCCTACGAGCAGTACTTC
CDR3: CSASFETGPYEQYF
size: -
J: TRBJ2-7
V: TRBV20-1
D: TRBD1

DNA: TGTGCCAGCAGGAGGAGGGATTTGAACACTGAAGCTTTCTTT
CDR3: CASRRRDLNTEAFF
size: many
J: TRBJ1-1
V: TRBV6-5
D: -

DNA: TGTGCCACACGACAGGGCGGAAACACCATATATTTT
CDR3: CATRQGGNTIYF
size: many
J: TRBJ1-3
V: TRBV12-3/TRBV12-4
D: TRBD1

DNA: TGCGCCAGCAGCTCGGGGGGTCAGAGGAACACTGAAGCTTTCTTT
CDR3: CASSSGGQRNTEAFF
size: many
J: TRBJ1-1
V: TRBV5-1
D: -

DNA: TGTGCCAGCAGCGCTGGGGCCGGGGACACTGAAGCTTTCTTT
CDR3: CASSAGAGDTEAFF
size: many
J: TRBJ1-1
V: TRBV11-1
D: -

DNA: TGTGCCAGCACCACGACGAAATGGGGGAGGAATCAGCCCCAGCATTTT
CDR3: CASTTTKWGRNQPQHF
size: many
J: TRBJ1-5
V: TRBV28
D: -

DNA: TGTGCCAGCACCAAGCCGGGACACTGGACGACCCAGTACTTC
CDR3: CASTKPGHWTTQYF
size: -
J: TRBJ2-5
V: TRBV28
D: -

DNA: TGTGCCAGCAGTTTACGGGAATCCTACGAGCAGTACTTC
CDR3: CASSLRESYEQYF
size: many
J: TRBJ2-7
V: TRBV12-3/TRBV12-4
D: -

DNA: TGCAGCGTTGAAGCTGTGGGGGGGGACATTCAGTACTTC
CDR3: CSVEAVGGDIQYF
size: many
J: TRBJ2-4
V: TRBV29-1
D: TRBD2

DNA: TGTGCCAGCAGTTACTCAAGGGGGGGAAACACCATATATTTT
CDR3: CASSYSRGGNTIYF
size: many
J: TRBJ1-3
V: TRBV6-5
D: -

DNA: TGTGCCAGCAGTTATGGGACTAGCGGGAGGTACGAGCAGTACTTC
CDR3: CASSYGTSGRYEQYF
size: -
J: TRBJ2-7
V: TRBV7-8
D: TRBD2

DNA: TGTGCCAGCAGTGCAGGGCTCCTGACCTCTGAAGCTTTCTTT
CDR3: CASSAGLLTSEAFF
size: many
J: TRBJ1-1
V: TRBV12-3/TRBV12-4
D: -

DNA: TGTGCCAGCAGTTCCGCTGTCGGGGCGGGCGGGGAGCTGTTTTTT
CDR3: CASSSAVGAGGELFF
size: many
J: TRBJ2-2
V: TRBV6-5
D: -

DNA: TGTGCCAGCAGCCCCGTAGGGTGGGAGGGCAATCAGCCCCAGCATTTT
CDR3: CASSPVGWEGNQPQHF
size: few
J: TRBJ1-5
V: TRBV6-1
D: -

DNA: TGTGCCAGCAGTTACTCGAAGACAGCCCGCTATGGCTACACCTTC
CDR3: CASSYSKTARYGYTF
size: few
J: TRBJ1-2
V: TRBV6-5
D: -

DNA: TGTGCCACCAGTGGGGGGGAGGGGTTTTTGGGCAATCAGCCCCAGCATTTT
CDR3: CATSGGEGFLGNQPQHF
size: many
J: TRBJ1-5
V: TRBV24-1
D: -

DNA: TGCAGCGTACCAGTGTGGACAGGGGGAGAACGATCCTACGAGCAGTACTTC
CDR3: CSVPVWTGGERSYEQYF
size: many
J: TRBJ2-7
V: TRBV29-1
D: TRBD1

DNA: TGTGCCAGCAGTTACTACCGGACAGGGTCCGAGCAGTACTTC
CDR3: CASSYYRTGSEQYF
size: many
J: TRBJ2-7
V: TRBV6-2/TRBV6-3
D: TRBD1

DNA: TGCAGTGCTTCCAACCCCCAGCTGGCCTACGAGCAGTACTTC
CDR3: CSASNPQLAYEQYF
size: many
J: TRBJ2-7
V: TRBV20-1
D: -

DNA: TGTGCCAGCAGTTACTCGAAGGTCAGTCCCGAGCAGTACTTC
CDR3: CASSYSKVSPEQYF
size: -
J: TRBJ2-7
V: TRBV6-5
D: -

DNA: TGTGCTAGCAGTGATCGGACTCCTAGCAATCAGCCCCAGCATTTT
CDR3: CASSDRTPSNQPQHF
size: -
J: TRBJ1-5
V: TRBV6-4
D: -

DNA: TGTGCCAGCAGAGAACCACAGGGGGCTGGAAACACCATATATTTT
CDR3: CASREPQGAGNTIYF
size: -
J: TRBJ1-3
V: TRBV2
D: TRBD1

DNA: TGTGCCAGCAGCTCAATAGCGGTCAGCTATGGCTACACCTTC
CDR3: CASSSIAVSYGYTF
size: once
J: TRBJ1-2
V: TRBV12-3/TRBV12-4
D: -

DNA: TGCAGTGCTGAAATCGACAGGGCCGGCACTGAAGCTTTCTTT
CDR3: CSAEIDRAGTEAFF
size: many
J: TRBJ1-1
V: TRBV20-1
D: TRBD1

DNA: TGTGCCAGCAGTTTAGGGGGGACAGGGCTAGGCGGTCAGCCCCAGCATTTT
CDR3: CASSLGGTGLGGQPQHF
size: few
J: TRBJ1-5
V: TRBV12-3/TRBV12-4
D: TRBD1

DNA: TGTGCCACCAGCAGAGATCGGGAGGTGGGGGGCTACACCTTC
CDR3: CATSRDREVGGYTF
size: -
J: TRBJ1-2
V: TRBV15
D: -

DNA: TGCGCCAGCAGCAAGGGACCCGAGTACACCGGGGAGCTGTTTTTT
CDR3: CASSKGPEYTGELFF
size: -
J: TRBJ2-2
V: TRBV5-1
D: -

DNA: TGTGCCAGCAGCTTCGGCCCCAGCCAGGGTTACTATGGCTACACCTTC
CDR3: CASSFGPSQGYYGYTF
size: -
J: TRBJ1-2
V: TRBV11-1
D: -

DNA: TGCGCCAGCAGCCCGGACATGGGGCAGCCCCAGCATTTT
CDR3: CASSPDMGQPQHF
size: many
J: TRBJ1-5
V: TRBV5-1
D: -

DNA: TGTGCCAGCAGTTATAAAACAGGGGGCAGGGAGCAGTTCTTC
CDR3: CASSYKTGGREQFF
size: -
J: TRBJ2-1
V: TRBV6-5
D: TRBD1

DNA: TGCGCCAGCAGCCAAGATCTTACTAGCGGGAGAGGCGCGTTGGACGAGCAGTACTTC
CDR3: CASSQDLTSGRGALDEQYF
size: many
J: TRBJ2-7
V: TRBV4-1
D: TRBD2

DNA: TGCAGCGCTAGGGACGGCCTGGCTTCAGAGACCCAGTACTTC
CDR3: CSARDGLASETQYF
size: -
J: TRBJ2-5
V: TRBV20-1
D: -

DNA: TGTGCCACCAGCAATCCGGGACAGCCCAAAAACATTCAGTACTTC
CDR3: CATSNPGQPKNIQYF
size: many
J: TRBJ2-4
V: TRBV15
D: TRBD1

DNA: TGTGCCAGCAGCCCTCTGGGGGTCTATGGCTACACCTTC
CDR3: CASSPLGVYGYTF
size: -
J: TRBJ1-2
V: TRBV7-2
D: -

DNA: TGTGCCAGCAGTTTAGCGGGGACCGGGGAGCTGTTTTTT
CDR3: CASSLAGTGELFF
size: many
J: TRBJ2-2
V: TRBV12-3/TRBV12-4
D: -

DNA: TGTGCCAGCAGTTACTCGAGAGGGAACGAGCAGTACTTC
CDR3: CASSYSRGNEQYF
size: many
J: TRBJ2-7
V: TRBV6-5
D: -

DNA: TGTGCCAGCAGTTTTGAGGGAGGGGGGAGACATAGCAATCAGCCCCAGCATTTT
CDR3: CASSFEGGGRHSNQPQHF
size: -
J: TRBJ1-5
V: TRBV28
D: -

DNA: TGTGCCTGGTTATCAGGACAGGGCTCTATGAACACTGAAGCTTTCTTT
CDR3: CAWLSGQGSMNTEAFF
size: many
J: TRBJ1-1
V: TRBV30
D: TRBD1

DNA: TGTGCCAGCAGTTACTCAGGACAGGGGCAGTGGGAGACCCAGTACTTC
CDR3: CASSYSGQGQWETQYF
size: -
J: TRBJ2-5
V: TRBV6-2/TRBV6-3
D: TRBD1

DNA: TGTGCCAGCAGTTATCCGGGACAGAGAACTTTCTTT
CDR3: CASSYPGQRTFF
size: -
J: TRBJ1-1
V: TRBV6-5
D: TRBD1

DNA: TGTGCCAGCAGTTCAAGCAGGGCAAACTATGGCTACACCTTC
CDR3: CASSSSRANYGYTF
size: many
J: TRBJ1-2
V: TRBV12-3/TRBV12-4
D: -